The 27 T cell receptor beta chains in this list originate from one sample, sequenced in a study of control samples from healthy donors and cancer patients (dated by TCRdb to the early 2020s). Receptor amplification or capture employed the immunoSEQ multiplex PCR assay. TCRdb holds this immuneACCESS table with in-frame rearrangements only. Some clones are missing; in checked studies, unresolved V genes explain under half, and the rest has no known cause. For this sample there are 100,000 to 150,000 clones; about nine tenths appear just once. Around 2.5% of the sample comes from the top ten. Input material: blood. Source of these receptors: a man in his forties or fifties in good health.

This rearrangement joins TRBV28 to TRBJ1-6; no clear D gene. V lost 5 bases, J lost 5 bases, and 13 bases lay in between. Germline assignment: CDR1 MDHEN and CDR2 SYDVKM. This CDR3 comprises 15 residues. CDR3 amino acids: CASSRRQRHNSPLHF. CDR3 in DNA: TGTGCCAGCAGTCGACGACAAAGACATAATTCACCCCTCCACTTT. Variable domain in full (rest from reference TRBV28 and TRBJ1-6): DVKVTQSSRYLVKRTGEKVFLECVQDMDHENMFWYRQDPGLGLRLIYFSYDVKMKEKGDIPEGYSVSREKKERFSLILESASTNQTSMYLCASSRRQRHNSPLHFGNGTRLTVT.

The V call is TRBV9, the J call TRBJ2-1, with 7 bases fitting TRBD1. The V and J ends lost 2 bases and 0 bases, in that order; junction bases with no gene match: 2. The CDR3 is 15 residues long. Germline V CDR1 and CDR2: SGDLS, YYNGEE. The CDR3, as DNA: TGTGCCAGCAGCGTGAGGGACAGCTCCTACAATGAGCAGTTCTTC. Its protein product is CASSVRDSSYNEQFF.

This clone was recorded only once. This chain links TRBV30 with TRBJ1-6; D might be TRBD1 (5 bases). V lost 3 bases to trimming and J lost 7 bases, with 7 bases between them. There are 12 residues in the CDR3. Germline CDR1 reads GTSNPN; CDR2 reads SVGIG (reference sequence). The CDR3 DNA reads as TGTGCCTGGAGGGGGCCCAATTCACCCCTCCACTTT. It yields the protein CAWRGPNSPLHF.

The chain employs TRBV6-5 and TRBJ2-3, with a weak D call TRBD1 (5 bases). Germline V gene data show CDR1 as MNHEY and CDR2 as SVGAGI. V was cut by 5 bases and J by 8 bases, with 14 bases left in between. The CDR3 runs to 13 residues. The CDR3 loop reads CASSPPQGLTQYF. The CDR3 nucleotides read TGTGCCAGCAGTCCGCCCCAGGGCCTTACGCAGTATTTT.

The chain uses TRBV9 and TRBJ2-7; TRBD2 is a possible D gene (5 bases). From germline, CDR1 is SGDLS and CDR2 YYNGEE. This CDR3 contains 12 residues. The V end lost 3 bases, the J end lost 7 bases, and 11 bases lay between the germline ends. DNA of the CDR3: TGTGCCAGCAGCGACCGTTCGGGGGAGCAGTACTTC. As protein: CASSDRSGEQYF.

This rearrangement joins TRBV4-1 to TRBJ2-3; D ambiguous. Trimming removed 3 bases from V and 5 bases from J, with 9 bases in between. Per the germline V gene, CDR1 is MGHRA and CDR2 is YSYEKL. This CDR3 has 13 residues. CDR3 coding DNA: TGCGCCAGCAGCCAGGATCCCCAAGATACGCAGTATTTT. Translation gives CASSQDPQDTQYF.

The chain employs TRBV5-1 and TRBJ1-5; 7 bases agree with TRBD1. V shed 6 bases and J 0 bases; nucleotides not matched to a gene: 6. CDR3 length: 15 residues. Germline-derived CDR1 and CDR2 are SGHRS and YFSETQ. CDR3 nucleotides: TGCGCCAGCACGGACAGGCCTAATAGCAATCAGCCCCAGCATTTT. It encodes CASTDRPNSNQPQHF. Supplemented by reference TRBV5-1 and TRBJ1-5, the full variable domain reads KAGVTQTPRYLIKTRGQQVTLSCSPISGHRSVSWYQQTPGQGLQFLFEYFSETQRNKGNFPGRFSGRQFSNSRSEMNVSTLELGDSALYLCASTDRPNSNQPQHFGDGTRLSIL.

The chain employs TRBV27 and TRBJ2-2; D perhaps matches TRBD2 (7 bases). This CDR3 is built from 16 residues. Germline CDR1 MNHEY, CDR2 SMNVEV (reference sequence). V gave up 6 bases and J gave up 4 bases, with 18 bases separating them. As DNA, the CDR3 is TGTGCCAGCAGCTCCGAGATGCGGGGGCGCACCGGGGAGCTGTTTTTT. Amino acids: CASSSEMRGRTGELFF.

This clone was recorded only once. J is TRBJ2-2 and V is TRBV19, with D possibly matching TRBD1 (5 bases). The CDR3 is 13 residues long. CDR1 and CDR2 (germline): LNHDA, SQIVND (reference sequence). V lost 9 bases to trimming and J lost 1 base, with 9 bases between them. This chain's CDR3 is CASIDRNTGELFF. Written as DNA, the CDR3 is TGTGCCAGCATCGACAGGAACACCGGGGAGCTGTTTTTT.

This clone has only one observation. The J gene is TRBJ2-2, the V gene TRBV11-2, with 8 bases matching TRBD2. The J segment lost 4 bases and the V segment lost 5 bases, leaving 3 bases of the junction unmatched. Germline V gene data show CDR1 as SGHAT and CDR2 as FQNNGV. The CDR3 length is 14 residues. The CDR3, as DNA: TGTGCCAGCAGCCGCGGGGGGACCACCGGGGAGCTGTTTTTT. Its protein is CASSRGGTTGELFF.

This chain uses TRBV2 with TRBJ2-3; TRBD1 is a possible D gene (5 bases). Germline CDR1 reads SNHLY; CDR2 reads FYNNEI. The CDR3 extends over 14 amino acids. Trimming removed 4 bases from V and 3 bases from J, with 11 bases in between. DNA of the CDR3: TGTGCCAGCAGTGCTTTTAGGACAACAGATACGCAGTATTTT. Its translation is CASSAFRTTDTQYF.

The V and J genes are TRBV28 and TRBJ1-2; D not resolved. This CDR3 contains 12 residues. CDR1 and CDR2 (germline): MDHEN, SYDVKM. V lost 6 bases and J lost 5, with 10 bases in between. The DNA for the CDR3 is TGTGCCAGCAGCCCCTCGGAATATGGCTACACCTTC. Protein sequence: CASSPSEYGYTF.

The chain links TRBV2 to TRBJ1-2; D remains unclear. V lost 6 bases and J lost 6, with 17 bases in between. CDR3 length equals 14 residues. The germline V gene has CDR1 SNHLY and CDR2 FYNNEI. CDR3 sequence reads: CASRWGNPRDGYTF. CDR3 DNA: TGTGCCAGCAGGTGGGGAAACCCTCGGGATGGCTACACCTTC.

The chain recombines TRBV10-3 with TRBJ1-5; 8 bases line up with TRBD1. There are 16 residues in the CDR3. Germline V gene lookup returns CDR1 ENHRY and CDR2 SYGVKD. The junction had 4 bases not matched to a gene; V was cut back by 2 bases and J by 1 base. CDR3 sequence reads: CAISEQGARSNQPQHF. The CDR3 nucleotides read TGTGCCATCAGTGAGCAGGGGGCGCGGAGCAATCAGCCCCAGCATTTT.

The chain uses TRBV30 and TRBJ1-1; no reliable D call. The germline CDR1 and CDR2 sequences are GTSNPN and SVGIG (reference sequence). Deletions cut 4 bases from V and 1 base from J, with 10 bases between. This CDR3 has 13 amino acids. For the CDR3, the DNA is TGTGCCTGGAACGCTCGGGGGAACACTGAAGCTTTCTTT. Translating it yields CAWNARGNTEAFF.

The chain is built from TRBV7-2 and TRBJ2-1; TRBD2 matches at 10 bases. The CDR3 totals 15 residues. Germline CDR1 SGHTA, CDR2 FQGNSA. Trimming removed 1 base from V and 9 bases from J; junction bases left unmatched: 6. The CDR3 region has the DNA TGTGCCAGCAGCTTAGGGCTAGCGGGGGACCCTGAGCAGTTCTTC. Its protein is CASSLGLAGDPEQFF.

The chain carries TRBV5-1 and TRBJ2-3; the match to TRBD2 covers 13 bases. V was clipped by 3 bases and J by 4 bases; unmatched bases: 5. Per the germline V gene, CDR1 is SGHRS and CDR2 is YFSETQ. This CDR3 is built from 16 residues. CDR3 nucleotide sequence: TGCGCCAGCAGCTCACTAGCGGGGGGGCGGGCAGATACGCAGTATTTT. This translates into CASSSLAGGRADTQYF. The entire variable domain, with the rest obtained from reference TRBV5-1 and TRBJ2-3, is as follows: KAGVTQTPRYLIKTRGQQVTLSCSPISGHRSVSWYQQTPGQGLQFLFEYFSETQRNKGNFPGRFSGRQFSNSRSEMNVSTLELGDSALYLCASSSLAGGRADTQYFGPGTRLTVL.

This chain links TRBV29-1 with TRBJ1-1, with a tentative D call TRBD1 (6 bases). Germline CDR1 reads SQVTM; CDR2 reads ANQGSEA. Trimming shortened V by 5 bases and J by 1 base, and 14 bases separated the two germline ends. The CDR3 extends over 14 amino acids. The CDR3 here is CSVTKGQQNTEAFF. CDR3 DNA sequence: TGCAGCGTTACTAAGGGACAACAGAACACTGAAGCTTTCTTT. Drawing the rest from reference TRBV29-1 and TRBJ1-1, the complete variable domain is SAVISQKPSRDICQRGTSLTIQCQVDSQVTMMFWYRQQPGQSLTLIATANQGSEATYESGFVIDKFPISRPNLTFSTLTVSNMSPEDSSIYLCSVTKGQQNTEAFFGQGTRLTVV.

V and J are TRBV5-1 and TRBJ1-1, with 9 nucleotides matching TRBD1. This CDR3 spans 14 amino acids. From germline, CDR1 is SGHRS and CDR2 YFSETQ. With 7 bases clipped from V and 4 bases from J, the junction kept 8 bases outside the gene matches. CDR3 coding DNA: TGCGCCAGCCAACAGGGGGCTGGAGGCACTGAAGCTTTCTTT. It encodes CASQQGAGGTEAFF.

This clone came up once. V and J are TRBV5-8 and TRBJ1-2; 8 bases map to TRBD1. CDR3 length: 17 amino acids. The V gene's germline CDR1 is SGHTS and CDR2 YDEGEE. V was pared by 4 bases and J by 0 bases, with 11 bases of the junction left unmatched. The CDR3 spells CASSHGQGALTNYGYTF. CDR3 in DNA: TGTGCCAGCAGCCACGGACAGGGAGCCCTGACTAACTATGGCTACACCTTC.

V gene TRBV6-2 or TRBV6-3 combines with J gene TRBJ2-7; 8 bases match TRBD2. The germline V gene has CDR1 MNHEY and CDR2 SVGEGT. Trimming at V came to 4 bases and at J to 2 bases, leaving 4 bases not matched to a gene. The CDR3 runs to 14 residues. The CDR3 DNA reads TGTGCCAGCAGTTCAACAGCGGGGGCCTACGAGCAGTACTTC. Its protein product is CASSSTAGAYEQYF.

This rearrangement joins TRBV27 to TRBJ1-1, with 7 bases fitting TRBD1. Looked up from germline, CDR1 is MNHEY and CDR2 is SMNVEV (reference sequence). The CDR3 totals 15 residues. V trimming: 7 bases; J trimming: 2 bases; junction bases outside the gene matches: 10. This chain's CDR3 is CASTRWDSTNTEAFF. The CDR3 DNA sequence: TGTGCCAGCACCCGTTGGGACAGCACTAACACTGAAGCTTTCTTT.

This chain uses TRBV5-1 with TRBJ2-2; D is unclear. V was clipped by 1 base and J by 3 bases, with 4 bases between them. Germline values: CDR1 SGHRS, CDR2 YFSETQ. This CDR3 spans 13 amino acids. The CDR3 sequence is CASSLPDTGELFF. The CDR3, as DNA: TGCGCCAGCAGCTTGCCCGACACCGGGGAGCTGTTTTTT.

In its sample, this clone was seen once. The chain has TRBV5-1 and TRBJ2-3; unclear D gene. From germline, CDR1 is SGHRS and CDR2 YFSETQ. The CDR3 totals 14 residues. Trimming cost V 0 bases and J 6 bases, with 11 bases left between them. The DNA for the CDR3 is TGCGCCAGCAGCTTGGTTAGTTTCGTGGATACGCAGTATTTT. Encoded protein: CASSLVSFVDTQYF. Full variable domain (missing parts from reference TRBV5-1 and TRBJ2-3): KAGVTQTPRYLIKTRGQQVTLSCSPISGHRSVSWYQQTPGQGLQFLFEYFSETQRNKGNFPGRFSGRQFSNSRSEMNVSTLELGDSALYLCASSLVSFVDTQYFGPGTRLTVL.

This clone was seen only once. The rearrangement joins TRBV7-9 to TRBJ2-1; 7 nucleotides match TRBD1. Losses at the gene ends were 5 bases for V and 4 bases for J; bases not matched to a gene: 11. The CDR3 length is 16 residues. Germline CDR1 and CDR2: SEHNR and FQNEAQ (reference sequence). Here the CDR3 DNA reads TGTGCCAGCAGCGAGTCCGGGACAGCCGGGTACAATGAGCAGTTCTTC. Translated: CASSESGTAGYNEQFF.

This clone was recorded once. The chain carries TRBV30 and TRBJ1-4; D unclear. Trimming removed 3 bases from V and 5 bases from J, with 13 bases in between. CDR1 is GTSNPN, CDR2 SVGIG, per germline (reference sequence). The CDR3 is made up of 14 amino acids. Here the CDR3 DNA reads TGTGCCTGGAGGTCCCCTTGGGGAAATGAAAAACTGTTTTTT. This encodes CAWRSPWGNEKLFF.

V and J are TRBV7-9 and TRBJ2-7, with 11 nucleotides matching TRBD1. The trim removed 4 bases at V and 7 bases at J, leaving 3 bases unmatched. Germline assignment: CDR1 SEHNR and CDR2 FQNEAQ (reference sequence). The CDR3 consists of 13 residues. CDR3 nucleotides: TGTGCCAGCAGCTCCGGGACAGGGGGTGAGCAGTACTTC. Translating gives CASSSGTGGEQYF.